The source of this T cell receptor (beta chain) is a study of regulatory T cells in long-lasting Graves disease. Trimming removed 2 bases from V and 0 bases from J, with 7 bases in between. The CDR3 is 13 amino acids. CDR1 GTSNPN and CDR2 SVGIG come from the germline V gene (reference sequence). Indicated time point: newly diagnosed GD, antithyroid drugs for less than 3 months. From PBMCs, RNA was extracted and then used to make the TCR library. Construction of the TCR beta libraries employed iRepertoire HTBI primers in conjunction with Arm-PCR of CDR3 regions. MiXCR, run by TCRdb on the multiplex PCR reads, gives a single entry per CDR3 protein. Among under 300,000 distinct CDR3 sequences, 20% to 25% were seen once, and the ten largest hold about 14%. The table lists this clonotype with many counts. The antigen is not known. Study conclusions and caveats: Favored usage of TRBV28, TRBJ1-2 and TRBJ2-5 was recorded in persistent disease.

The receptor comes from a female donor with Graves disease. This sequence joins TRBV30 and TRBJ1-1, with a possible D match to TRBD1 (5 bases). Sequenced here: peripheral blood mononuclear cells (PBMCs), sampled at new diagnosis, from a patient treated with antithyroid drugs. CDR3 sequence: CAWSQGLNTEAFF. The CDR3 region has the DNA TGTGCCTGGAGTCAGGGTCTGAACACTGAAGCTTTCTTT.